This TCR beta chain was obtained from a study of cytomegalovirus exposure and HLA in healthy donors. General study results and limits: It was confirmed in vitro that a few of the CMV-associated chains were specific for CMV antigens.

TCRdb keeps only in-frame clones here, not all; method: immunoSEQ multiplex PCR. This repertoire shows some 150,000 clones, 85% to 90% found once; its top ten account for about 1.9%. Comments on this clone: Its antigen is undetermined.

Sequencing was done on a sample of PBMCs. The receptor comes from a human donor in good health.

The CDR3 DNA reads TGTGCCAGCAGCCGGGCCCCGACAGGGGCGACAGATACGCAGTATTTT. Encoded protein: CASSRAPTGATDTQYF. V usage is TRBV7-2 and J usage is TRBJ2-3; TRBD1 agrees at 8 bases. Germline assignment: CDR1 SGHTA and CDR2 FQGNSA. After removal of 5 bases from V and 3 bases from J, the junction contained 10 bases not matched to a gene. The CDR3 loop spans 16 amino acids. Complete variable domain (other parts from reference TRBV7-2 and TRBJ2-3): GAGVSQSPSNKVTEKGKDVELRCDPISGHTALYWYRQSLGQGLEFLIYFQGNSAPDKSGLPSDRFSAERTGGSVSTLTIQRTQQEDSAVYLCASSRAPTGATDTQYFGPGTRLTVL.